A selection of T cell receptor beta chains follows, all from one sample in a study of blood T cell repertoires in COVID-19. The method was immunoSEQ multiplex PCR; TCRdb's version includes in-frame clones alone and lacks a portion of them. The repertoire has some 89,000 clones, roughly 89% of them found once; the top ten carry roughly 14%. Sequencing was done on a sample of peripheral blood. The receptors stem from a human donor in a cohort sampled during active COVID-19. Both conserved end residues are part of each CDR3. D genes are given only for firm matches. Rows may omit the clone size; those that give it use once, few, many or a size class.

D: NA
size: NA
V: TRBV9
J: TRBJ2-2
CDR3: CASSVGWAGSGELFF
DNA: TGTGCCAGCAGCGTAGGGTGGGCAGGTTCTGGGGAGCTGTTTTTT

D: TRBD1
size: NA
V: TRBV27
J: TRBJ2-6
CDR3: CASSPGTALWANVLTF
DNA: TGTGCCAGCAGTCCTGGGACAGCCCTCTGGGCCAACGTCCTGACTTTC

D: NA
size: NA
V: TRBV20-1
J: TRBJ1-1
CDR3: CSAGRYAEAFF
DNA: TGCAGTGCTGGTCGGTACGCCGAAGCTTTCTTT

D: NA
size: few
V: TRBV7-9
J: TRBJ1-5
CDR3: CASSLGGAPNQPQHF
DNA: TGTGCCAGCAGCTTGGGCGGGGCCCCAAATCAGCCCCAGCATTTT

D: TRBD2
size: NA
V: TRBV24-1
J: TRBJ2-3
CDR3: CATSDRVSGRVDTQYF
DNA: TGTGCCACCAGTGATCGAGTTAGCGGGAGAGTGGATACGCAGTATTTT

D: NA
size: NA
V: TRBV10-3
J: TRBJ2-3
CDR3: CAISVDQGVADTQYF
DNA: TGTGCCATCAGTGTAGACCAAGGGGTGGCAGATACGCAGTATTTT

D: TRBD2
size: NA
V: TRBV5-6
J: TRBJ2-1
CDR3: CASSLVGGGPYNEQFF
DNA: TGTGCCAGCAGCTTAGTCGGCGGGGGGCCTTACAATGAGCAGTTCTTC

D: TRBD2
size: NA
V: TRBV4-1
J: TRBJ2-3
CDR3: CASSQRRGGGLDTQYF
DNA: TGCGCCAGCAGCCAACGGCGGGGGGGCGGGTTAGATACGCAGTATTTT

D: NA
size: once
V: TRBV7-9
J: TRBJ1-2
CDR3: CASSLDGGNYGYTF
DNA: TGTGCCAGCAGCTTAGATGGCGGAAACTATGGCTACACCTTC

D: NA
size: NA
V: TRBV12-3/TRBV12-4
J: TRBJ1-2
CDR3: CASSFAARGYTF
DNA: TGTGCCAGCAGTTTCGCTGCTAGAGGCTACACCTTC

D: TRBD2
size: NA
V: TRBV18
J: TRBJ2-1
CDR3: CASSPLYSGTRAYNEQFF
DNA: TGTGCCAGCTCACCCTTATATTCCGGGACTAGAGCTTACAATGAGCAGTTCTTC

D: NA
size: once
V: TRBV30
J: TRBJ2-5
CDR3: CAWSVGPIGTQYF
DNA: TGTGCCTGGAGTGTGGGGCCCATAGGGACCCAGTACTTC

D: TRBD2
size: NA
V: TRBV11-2
J: TRBJ2-3
CDR3: CASSFRLAGGGNTQYF
DNA: TGTGCCAGCAGCTTCCGACTAGCGGGAGGGGGGAATACGCAGTATTTT

D: TRBD2
size: NA
V: TRBV11-2
J: TRBJ2-5
CDR3: CASSLEPTSGGQETQYF
DNA: TGTGCCAGCAGCTTAGAGCCCACTAGCGGGGGGCAAGAGACCCAGTACTTC

D: TRBD1
size: once
V: TRBV30
J: TRBJ1-5
CDR3: CAWTHGQGSNQPQHF
DNA: TGTGCCTGGACCCATGGACAGGGTAGCAATCAGCCCCAGCATTTT

D: TRBD1
size: NA
V: TRBV9
J: TRBJ2-2
CDR3: CASSPLGQITGELFF
DNA: TGTGCCAGCAGCCCCTTGGGACAGATCACCGGGGAGCTGTTTTTT

D: NA
size: NA
V: TRBV3-1/TRBV3-2
J: TRBJ1-3
CDR3: CASSQEGWTMTGNTIYF
DNA: TGTGCCAGCAGCCAAGAGGGGTGGACTATGACTGGAAACACCATATATTTT

D: TRBD2
size: NA
V: TRBV4-2
J: TRBJ2-3
CDR3: CASSQVGRGGTDTQYF
DNA: TGTGCCAGCAGCCAAGTAGGACGGGGGGGCACAGATACGCAGTATTTT

D: NA
size: NA
V: TRBV18
J: TRBJ2-1
CDR3: CASSPGPDSDEQFF
DNA: TGTGCCAGCTCACCTGGACCAGATAGCGATGAGCAGTTCTTC

D: NA
size: NA
V: TRBV5-6
J: TRBJ2-1
CDR3: CASSSKGLGNYNEQFF
DNA: TGTGCCAGCAGCTCAAAGGGACTCGGAAACTACAATGAGCAGTTCTTC

D: TRBD2
size: once
V: TRBV5-1
J: TRBJ2-3
CDR3: CASSLELAPGADTQYF
DNA: TGCGCCAGCAGCTTGGAACTAGCGCCGGGGGCAGATACGCAGTATTTT

D: NA
size: NA
V: TRBV5-4
J: TRBJ2-7
CDR3: CASSSGLDPYEQYF
DNA: TGTGCCAGCAGCTCGGGACTTGATCCCTACGAGCAGTACTTC

D: NA
size: NA
V: TRBV13
J: TRBJ2-2
CDR3: CASSPGGGAGELFF
DNA: TGTGCCAGCAGCCCAGGAGGGGGCGCCGGGGAGCTGTTTTTT

D: TRBD1
size: NA
V: TRBV30
J: TRBJ2-7
CDR3: CAWSGGTGIYEQYF
DNA: TGTGCCTGGAGTGGCGGGACAGGGATCTACGAGCAGTACTTC

D: NA
size: NA
V: TRBV7-2
J: TRBJ2-5
CDR3: CASSLVARDQETQYF
DNA: TGTGCCAGCAGCTTAGTGGCGCGGGACCAAGAGACCCAGTACTTC

D: NA
size: NA
V: TRBV12-3/TRBV12-4
J: TRBJ1-2
CDR3: CASSLGQNYGYTF
DNA: TGTGCCAGCAGTTTAGGGCAGAACTATGGCTACACCTTC

D: NA
size: NA
V: TRBV7-2
J: TRBJ2-2
CDR3: CASSSGNTGELFF
DNA: TGTGCCAGCAGCTCGGGGAACACCGGGGAGCTGTTTTTT

D: NA
size: NA
V: TRBV19
J: TRBJ1-1
CDR3: CASILQGRTEAFF
DNA: TGTGCCAGTATTCTACAGGGAAGAACTGAAGCTTTCTTT

D: TRBD2
size: NA
V: TRBV19
J: TRBJ2-1
CDR3: CASSHRVGGDNNEQFF
DNA: TGTGCCAGTAGTCATCGAGTGGGGGGGGATAACAATGAGCAGTTCTTC

D: TRBD2
size: NA
V: TRBV20-1
J: TRBJ2-1
CDR3: CSASKPGGRNEQFF
DNA: TGCAGTGCTAGTAAGCCGGGGGGGCGGAATGAGCAGTTCTTC

D: TRBD1
size: NA
V: TRBV10-2
J: TRBJ1-2
CDR3: CASRPGTGVFGYTF
DNA: TGCGCCAGCAGGCCCGGGACAGGGGTATTTGGCTACACCTTC

D: NA
size: NA
V: TRBV13
J: TRBJ2-2
CDR3: CASSTRELNRGTGELFF
DNA: TGTGCCAGCAGCACTAGGGAACTTAACCGGGGTACCGGGGAGCTGTTTTTT

D: TRBD2
size: NA
V: TRBV2
J: TRBJ2-3
CDR3: CASSPGLAGDYTQYF
DNA: TGTGCCAGCAGCCCGGGACTAGCGGGAGATTATACGCAGTATTTT

D: NA
size: NA
V: TRBV4-2
J: TRBJ2-1
CDR3: CASSSRLQGSYNEQFF
DNA: TGTGCCAGCAGCTCCCGCCTCCAGGGCTCCTACAATGAGCAGTTCTTC

D: NA
size: few
V: TRBV2
J: TRBJ1-4
CDR3: CASSVRPTKGEKLFF
DNA: TGTGCCAGCAGCGTCAGGCCGACGAAAGGTGAAAAACTGTTTTTT

D: TRBD1
size: NA
V: TRBV19
J: TRBJ1-2
CDR3: CASSTGAGTGFGYTF
DNA: TGTGCCAGTAGTACCGGAGCCGGGACAGGGTTCGGCTACACCTTC

D: TRBD1
size: NA
V: TRBV7-2
J: TRBJ1-5
CDR3: CASSLWAPTGGSNQPQHF
DNA: TGTGCCAGCAGCTTATGGGCCCCAACAGGGGGGAGCAATCAGCCCCAGCATTTT

D: TRBD2
size: NA
V: TRBV28
J: TRBJ2-3
CDR3: CASREAGAGTDTQYF
DNA: TGTGCCAGCAGGGAAGCGGGAGCGGGGACAGATACGCAGTATTTT

D: TRBD2
size: NA
V: TRBV5-1
J: TRBJ2-7
CDR3: CASSMTSGSYEQYF
DNA: TGCGCCAGCAGCATGACTAGCGGGTCCTACGAGCAGTACTTC

D: TRBD1
size: NA
V: TRBV28
J: TRBJ2-1
CDR3: CASSLWQGARLEQFF
DNA: TGTGCCAGCAGTTTATGGCAGGGGGCCCGTCTTGAGCAGTTCTTC

D: NA
size: NA
V: TRBV11-2
J: TRBJ1-5
CDR3: CASSIQDNQPQHF
DNA: TGTGCCAGCAGCATACAGGATAATCAGCCCCAGCATTTT

D: NA
size: NA
V: TRBV6-1
J: TRBJ1-5
CDR3: CASSGTRGGGNQPQHF
DNA: TGTGCCAGCAGTGGAACTCGCGGGGGGGGGAATCAGCCCCAGCATTTT

D: TRBD2
size: once
V: TRBV7-9
J: TRBJ2-3
CDR3: CASMGTSLHTDTQYF
DNA: TGTGCCAGCATGGGGACTAGCTTACACACAGATACGCAGTATTTT

D: NA
size: NA
V: TRBV19
J: TRBJ1-1
CDR3: CASSIETVNTEAFF
DNA: TGTGCCAGTAGTATAGAGACAGTGAACACTGAAGCTTTCTTT

D: TRBD1
size: NA
V: TRBV28
J: TRBJ2-1
CDR3: CASRAQGASYNEQFF
DNA: TGTGCCAGCAGAGCACAGGGGGCGAGTTACAATGAGCAGTTCTTC

D: TRBD1
size: NA
V: TRBV5-6
J: TRBJ1-3
CDR3: CASRATGTGNTIYF
DNA: TGTGCCAGCAGGGCGACAGGGACTGGAAACACCATATATTTT

D: NA
size: NA
V: TRBV7-2
J: TRBJ1-6
CDR3: CASSLATAGTPLHF
DNA: TGTGCCAGCAGCTTAGCAACAGCAGGGACACCCCTCCACTTT